What follows is one T cell receptor beta chain and its context. The antigen is undetermined. Germline assignment: CDR1 SEHNR and CDR2 FQNEAQ (reference sequence). The CDR3 has 16 residues. This specimen belongs to a study of cytomegalovirus exposure and HLA in healthy donors. Vbeta (60) and Jbeta (13) primers were used in the PCR. Repertoires were generated with immunoSEQ multiplex PCR, while TCRdb's copy carries only in-frame clones and drops some. The table shows roughly 150,000 clones, with around 84% occurring only once. Overall study findings and caveats: TCR beta chain V- and J-gene trimming was linked, in a later analysis, to a missense variant in DCLRE1C. Later analysis suggested links between common viral pathogens and several top significant clusters. The authors assumed roughly uniform sequencing depth across donors for presence/absence analyses. Differences between HLA loci emerged in a later analysis of TCR association rates, with DRB1 most and HLA-C fewest.

Sequencing input: PBMCs. The sequence came from a boy aged 2 to 9 in good health and CMV-seronegative. V and J are TRBV7-9 and TRBJ2-5; 7 nucleotides align to TRBD1. The end of the DNA aligns better with TRBJ2-7, so the J call may be wrong. For the CDR3, the DNA is TGTGCCAGCAGCTTCTCCCCGGGACAGATTACCTACGAGCAGTACTTC. It encodes CASSFSPGQITYEQYF.